The sequence of this T cell receptor beta chain was determined in a study of blood T cell repertoires in COVID-19 (dated by TCRdb to 2018 to 2021). General notes on the study: Samples from collaborators originated in the United States, Italy and Spain and spanned both the acute and convalescent phases of COVID-19. The prospective study material was composed of cDNA or gDNA derived from T cells, B-cell-depleted T cells, or PBMCs. Deeply sampled blood TCRbeta repertoires from subjects exposed to, actively infected with, or recovered from COVID-19 were included in the dataset. The repertoires were released in a freely available public database meant as a resource for research on the immune response to SARS-CoV-2. Samples came from the ongoing ImmuneRACE study (first 160 participants) plus 1,254 subjects from 6 global collaborators. Nearly every sample came with metadata listing a de-identified subject ID, COVID-19 status, age in years and sex. Where available, HLA class I and class II types were taken from metadata supplied by the sample provider and were not determined by assay-based typing.

Results the study describes overall, beyond this receptor: The quantity of clinical and demographic metadata differed by source and by participant and was supplied without curation.

TCRbeta CDR3 regions were amplified from genomic DNA by means of the immunoSEQ Assay, a bias-controlled multiplex PCR. The source study handled its data this way. The number of nucleated cells in each sample was estimated from the amplification of reference gene primers within the assay. To quantify the absolute abundance of each unique TCRbeta CDR3 rearrangement, sequence reads were collapsed and filtered. For each sample, productive Simpson clonality was calculated as the square root of Simpson's diversity index across productive rearrangements. Imported from immuneACCESS, the table was reduced by TCRdb to in-frame sequences with V and J called. These copies leave out some clones; in studies compared against another copy, an unresolved V gene accounts for under half, and the cause of the remainder is not known. Clonal size and the V and J genes are those of that table, whereas D and trimming came from the DNA. This sample is represented by more than 45,000 clones; about nine tenths of them were singletons. The leading ten clones occupy roughly a fifth of the sample.

A remark on this clone: No antigen is known for it. Base quality data are lacking; no much larger clone is found one base away.

CDR1 is given as SQVTM and CDR2 as ANQGSEA, both from the germline V gene. Cut back by 3 bases and 0 bases, the V and J ends lie 8 bases apart. Measured from the cysteine to the phenylalanine, the CDR3 is 13 residues long. The read is trimmed to its CDR3 DNA, 39 bases read in frame from base 1. At one collaborating source in Seattle, patients were enrolled during active infection and were followed longitudinally through the course of disease. The collaborating institutions used their own protocols to collect whole blood in K2EDTA tubes. For TCRbeta analysis, collaborators shipped samples as frozen whole blood, isolated PBMCs, or DNA extracted from either of those sample types.

Sequenced: peripheral blood. The clonotype was recovered from a woman at least 80 years old with COVID-19, enrolled during active disease. The rearranged segments are TRBV29-1 and TRBJ1-1; no D gene can be assigned with confidence. The DNA sequence reads TGCAGCGTTGAGGCAGGCTTGAACACTGAAGCTTTCTTT. Translated, this is CSVEAGLNTEAFF.